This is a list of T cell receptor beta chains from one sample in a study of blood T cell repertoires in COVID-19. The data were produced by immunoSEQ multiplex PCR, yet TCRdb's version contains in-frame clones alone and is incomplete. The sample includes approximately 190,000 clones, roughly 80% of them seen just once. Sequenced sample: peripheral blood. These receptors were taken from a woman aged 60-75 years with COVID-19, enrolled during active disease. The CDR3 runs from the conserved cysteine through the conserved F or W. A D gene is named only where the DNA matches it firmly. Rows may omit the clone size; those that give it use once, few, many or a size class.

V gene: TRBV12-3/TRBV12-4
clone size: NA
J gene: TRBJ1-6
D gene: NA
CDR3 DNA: TGTGCCAGCAGCGAAGCCCCTTCTCCCCTCCACTTT
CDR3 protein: CASSEAPSPLHF

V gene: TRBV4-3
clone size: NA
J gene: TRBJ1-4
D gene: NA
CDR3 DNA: TGCGCCAGCAGCCCTACTGCAACTAATGAAAAACTGTTTTTT
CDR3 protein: CASSPTATNEKLFF

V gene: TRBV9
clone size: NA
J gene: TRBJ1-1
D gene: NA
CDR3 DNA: TGTGCCAGCAGCGTCTCAGGGAACACTGAAGCTTTCTTT
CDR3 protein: CASSVSGNTEAFF

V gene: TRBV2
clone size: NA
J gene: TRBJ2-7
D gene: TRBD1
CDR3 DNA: TGTGCCAGCAGTGCCGGCCAGGGGGCTGGGGAGCAGTACTTC
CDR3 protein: CASSAGQGAGEQYF

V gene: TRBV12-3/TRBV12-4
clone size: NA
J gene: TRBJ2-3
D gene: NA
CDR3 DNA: TGTGCCAGCAGTTTCCAGAGCACAGATACGCAGTATTTT
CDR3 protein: CASSFQSTDTQYF

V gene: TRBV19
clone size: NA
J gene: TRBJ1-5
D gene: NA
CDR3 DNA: TGTGCCAGTAGTATAGTCCCAGGGGCACAGGGCAATCAGCCCCAGCATTTT
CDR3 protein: CASSIVPGAQGNQPQHF

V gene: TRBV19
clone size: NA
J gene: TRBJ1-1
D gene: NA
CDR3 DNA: TGTGCCAGTAGAGCCCCGGGGTTGAACACTGAAGCTTTCTTT
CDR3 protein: CASRAPGLNTEAFF

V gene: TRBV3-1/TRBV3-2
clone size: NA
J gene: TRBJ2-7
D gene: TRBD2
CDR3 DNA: TGTGCCAGCAGCTTTAGGACTAGCGGGAGGAACGAGCAGTACTTC
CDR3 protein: CASSFRTSGRNEQYF

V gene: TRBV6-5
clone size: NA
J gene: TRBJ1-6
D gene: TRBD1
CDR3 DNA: TGTGCCAGCAGTTCGAACAGGGGTGCCTATAATTCACCCCTCCACTTT
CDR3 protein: CASSSNRGAYNSPLHF

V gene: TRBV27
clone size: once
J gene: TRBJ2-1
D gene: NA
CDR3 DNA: TGTGCCAGCAGTTGGCGTCCAGGGCACAATGAGCAGTTCTTC
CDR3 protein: CASSWRPGHNEQFF

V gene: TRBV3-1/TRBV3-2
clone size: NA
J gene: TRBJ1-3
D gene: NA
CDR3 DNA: TGTGCCAGCAGCCAGCCGAGGTGGGGGCGAGGAAACACCATATATTTT
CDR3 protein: CASSQPRWGRGNTIYF

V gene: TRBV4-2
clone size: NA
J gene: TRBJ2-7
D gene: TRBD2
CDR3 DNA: TGTGCCAGCAGCCTAGGACTAGCGGGAGGTACCCTAACCTACGAGCAGTACTTC
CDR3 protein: CASSLGLAGGTLTYEQYF

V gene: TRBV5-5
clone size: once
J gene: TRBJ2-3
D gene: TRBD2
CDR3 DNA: TGTGCCACCTGCAGCGGGGGGACAGATACGCAGTATTTT
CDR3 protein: CATCSGGTDTQYF

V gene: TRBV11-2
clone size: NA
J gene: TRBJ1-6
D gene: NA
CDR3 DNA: TGTGCCAGCAGCTTAGTACAGAATAATTCACCCCTCCACTTT
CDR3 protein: CASSLVQNNSPLHF

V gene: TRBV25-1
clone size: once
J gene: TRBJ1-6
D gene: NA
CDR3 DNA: TGTGCCAGCAGTTTTGAGAATTCACCCCTCCACTTT
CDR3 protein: CASSFENSPLHF

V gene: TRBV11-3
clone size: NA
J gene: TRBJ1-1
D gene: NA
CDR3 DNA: TGTGCCAGCAGCCTCAGTGGGGCTCTAGGTACTGAAGCTTTCTTT
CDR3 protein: CASSLSGALGTEAFF

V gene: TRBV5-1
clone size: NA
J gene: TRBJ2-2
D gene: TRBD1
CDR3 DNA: TGCGCCAGCAGCTCACCACAGGGGGACTACACCGGGGAGCTGTTTTTT
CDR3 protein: CASSSPQGDYTGELFF

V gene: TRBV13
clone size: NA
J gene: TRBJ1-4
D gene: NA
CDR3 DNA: TGTGCCAGCAGCCAGACCGGGATGGAAGAAAAACTGTTTTTT
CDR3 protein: CASSQTGMEEKLFF

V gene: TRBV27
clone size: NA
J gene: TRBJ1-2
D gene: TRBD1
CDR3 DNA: TGTGCCAGCAGTTCCCTCCCGGACAGGGCCGATGGCTACACCTTC
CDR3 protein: CASSSLPDRADGYTF

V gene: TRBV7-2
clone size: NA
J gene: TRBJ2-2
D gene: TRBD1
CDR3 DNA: TGTGCCAGCAGCTATACGACAGGGCGCACCGGGGAGCTGTTTTTT
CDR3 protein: CASSYTTGRTGELFF

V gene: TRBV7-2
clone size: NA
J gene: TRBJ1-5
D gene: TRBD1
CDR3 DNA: TGTGCCAGCAGCTTGAATCCGGGACAGCATAGCAATCAGCCCCAGCATTTT
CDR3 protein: CASSLNPGQHSNQPQHF

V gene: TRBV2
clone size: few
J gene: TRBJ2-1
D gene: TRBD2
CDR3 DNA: TGTGCCAGCACCAAAGGGGGGGGCCGACTAGCGGCGAATGAGCAGTTCTTC
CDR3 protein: CASTKGGGRLAANEQFF

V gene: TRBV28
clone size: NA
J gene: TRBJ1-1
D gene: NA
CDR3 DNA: TGTGCCAGCAGTGATAGGGGTATTGAGAACACTGAAGCTTTCTTT
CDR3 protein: CASSDRGIENTEAFF

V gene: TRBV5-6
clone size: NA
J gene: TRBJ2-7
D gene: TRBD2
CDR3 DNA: TGTGCCAGCAGCTCCCAGCGAGCGGGAGGGCCCTACGAGCAGTACTTC
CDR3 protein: CASSSQRAGGPYEQYF

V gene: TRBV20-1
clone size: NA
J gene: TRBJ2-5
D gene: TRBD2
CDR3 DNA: TGCAGTGCTAGTCTCCCCGGGACTAACCAAGAGACCCAGTACTTC
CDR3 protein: CSASLPGTNQETQYF

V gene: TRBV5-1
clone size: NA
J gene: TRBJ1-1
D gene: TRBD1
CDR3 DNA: TGCGCCAGCAGCTTGGATGGGACAGCTAGAAACACTGAAGCTTTCTTT
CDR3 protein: CASSLDGTARNTEAFF